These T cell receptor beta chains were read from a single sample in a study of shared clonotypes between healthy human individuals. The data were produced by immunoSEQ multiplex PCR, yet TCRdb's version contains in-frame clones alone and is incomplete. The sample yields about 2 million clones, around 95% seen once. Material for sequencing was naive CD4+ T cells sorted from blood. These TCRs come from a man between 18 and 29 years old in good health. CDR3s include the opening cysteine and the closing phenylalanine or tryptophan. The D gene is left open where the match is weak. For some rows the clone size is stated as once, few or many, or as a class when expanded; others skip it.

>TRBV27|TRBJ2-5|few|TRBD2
TGTGCCAGCAGTTCCTGGGGGACTAGCGGGGGACAAGAGACCCAGTACTTC
CASSSWGTSGGQETQYF
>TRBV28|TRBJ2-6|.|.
TGTGCCAGGGGAGGTTCTGGGGCCAACGTCCTGACTTTC
CARGGSGANVLTF
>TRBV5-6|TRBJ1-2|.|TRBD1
TGTGCCAGCAGCTCCGCCGGGACAGGGAACTATGGCTACACCTTC
CASSSAGTGNYGYTF
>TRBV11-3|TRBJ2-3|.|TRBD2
TGTGCCAGCAGCTTAAGGACTAGCGGGAGTGTCACAGATACGCAGTATTTT
CASSLRTSGSVTDTQYF
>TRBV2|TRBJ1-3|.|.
TGTGCCAGCAGTGAACAGGGCAAGCGTAACACCATATATTTT
CASSEQGKRNTIYF
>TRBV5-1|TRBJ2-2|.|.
TGCGCCAGCAGCTTGCTGGGAGCCGGGGAGCTGTTTTTT
CASSLLGAGELFF
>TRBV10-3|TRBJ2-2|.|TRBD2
TGTGCCATCAGCCCCACCAGACTAGCGGGGAACACCGGGGAGCTGTTTTTT
CAISPTRLAGNTGELFF
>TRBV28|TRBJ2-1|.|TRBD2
TGTGCCAGCAGTGGTGGGAGCGGGAGATCTGAGCAGTTCTTC
CASSGGSGRSEQFF
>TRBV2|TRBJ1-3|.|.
TGTGCCAGCAGTGAAATAAGGTCTGGAAACACCATATATTTT
CASSEIRSGNTIYF
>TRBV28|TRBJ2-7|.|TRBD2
TGTGCCAGCAGCCTCGTGGGAGCGGGAGAAGGCGAGCAGTACTTC
CASSLVGAGEGEQYF
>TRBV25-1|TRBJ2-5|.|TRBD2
TGTGCCAGCAGGAGAGGTAGCGGGAGGGCCGGTGAGACCCAGTACTTC
CASRRGSGRAGETQYF
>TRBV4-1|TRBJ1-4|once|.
TGCGCCAGCAGCCAAGTAGGGTTGATTGCTGAAAAACTGTTTTTT
CASSQVGLIAEKLFF
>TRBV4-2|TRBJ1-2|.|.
TGTGCCAGCAGCCAAGATCTGGGGGCCAGCTATGGCTACACCTTC
CASSQDLGASYGYTF
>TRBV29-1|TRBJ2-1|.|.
TGCAGCGTTAGCAGAGGGAACAATGAGCAGTTCTTC
CSVSRGNNEQFF
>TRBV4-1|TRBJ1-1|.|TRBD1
TGCGCCAGCAGCCCCCAGACAGGGGGGAACACTGAAGCTTTCTTT
CASSPQTGGNTEAFF
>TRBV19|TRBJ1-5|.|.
TGTGCCAGTAGTATGACTCAGATGGGATATCAGCCCCAGCATTTT
CASSMTQMGYQPQHF
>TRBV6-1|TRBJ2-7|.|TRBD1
TGTGCCAGCACCTCGGAGACAGGGGGCTTCTACGAGCAGTACTTC
CASTSETGGFYEQYF
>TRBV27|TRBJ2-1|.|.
TGTGCCAGCAGTTTTGCGAATGAGCAGTTCTTC
CASSFANEQFF
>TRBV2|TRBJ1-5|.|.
TGTGCCAGCAGTGGCGACAGGCTCCATAGCAATCAGCCCCAGCATTTT
CASSGDRLHSNQPQHF
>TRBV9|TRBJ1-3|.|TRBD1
TGTGCCAGCAGCATACAGGGGACCGGTGGAAACACCATATATTTT
CASSIQGTGGNTIYF
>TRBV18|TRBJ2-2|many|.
TGTGCCAGCTCCTTCAGGCAGGTCGCGAACACCGGGGAGCTGTTTTTT
CASSFRQVANTGELFF
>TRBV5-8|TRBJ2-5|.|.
TGTGCCAGCAGCTTGGGTCAGATAGAGACCCAGTACTTC
CASSLGQIETQYF
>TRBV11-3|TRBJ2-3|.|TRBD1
TGTGCCAGCAGTTCACGAAGCACAGGGGGCCCTAGCACAGATACGCAGTATTTT
CASSSRSTGGPSTDTQYF
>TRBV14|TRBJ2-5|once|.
TGTGCCAGCAGCCAAGGAGAAGCAGTTAAGTACCAAGAGACCCAGTACTTC
CASSQGEAVKYQETQYF
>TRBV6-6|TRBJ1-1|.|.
TGTGCCAGCAGTTACGATCCGGGGTTGGGTGAAGCTTTCTTT
CASSYDPGLGEAFF
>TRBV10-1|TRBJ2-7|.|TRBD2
TGCGCCAGCAGCGGGACTAGCGGCTCCTACGAGCAGTACTTC
CASSGTSGSYEQYF
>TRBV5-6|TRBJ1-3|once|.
TGTGCCAGCAGCTTGGGACGGGGAAACACCATATATTTT
CASSLGRGNTIYF
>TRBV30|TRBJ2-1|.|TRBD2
TGTGCCTGGAGCTCTGAGCGGGGGGGAACCTACAATGAGCAGTTCTTC
CAWSSERGGTYNEQFF
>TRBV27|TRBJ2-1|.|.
TGTGCCAGCAGTTTGAGATCCGCCTACAATGAGCAGTTCTTC
CASSLRSAYNEQFF
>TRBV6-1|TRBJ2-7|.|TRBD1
TGTGCCAGCAAGACGGGACAGCCCTACGAGCAGTACTTC
CASKTGQPYEQYF
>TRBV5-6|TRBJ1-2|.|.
TGTGCCAGCGACTTACAGACCGACAACTATGGCTACACCTTC
CASDLQTDNYGYTF
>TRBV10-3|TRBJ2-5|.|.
TGTGCCATCAGTGAGATGCGGGAGACCCAGTACTTC
CAISEMRETQYF
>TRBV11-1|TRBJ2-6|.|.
TGTGCCAGCAGCTTCGGACAGACCTCTGGGGCCAACGTCCTGACTTTC
CASSFGQTSGANVLTF
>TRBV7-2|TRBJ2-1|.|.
TGTGCCAGCAGCTTAGCGATACTTAGCGGCCACAATGAGCAGTTCTTC
CASSLAILSGHNEQFF
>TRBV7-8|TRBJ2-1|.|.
TGTGCCAGCCAAACCGGGACGTTTTACAATGAGCAGTTCTTC
CASQTGTFYNEQFF
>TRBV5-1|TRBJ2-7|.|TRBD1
TGCGCCAGCAGTCTTCGGACAGGGGGCAGGACCTACGAGCAGTACTTC
CASSLRTGGRTYEQYF
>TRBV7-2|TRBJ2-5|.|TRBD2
TGTGCCAGCAGCAATCTAGCGGGGGATCAAGAGACCCAGTACTTC
CASSNLAGDQETQYF
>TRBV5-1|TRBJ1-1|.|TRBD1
TGCGCCAGCAGCTCGGGGACAGGGGCTTCGAACACTGAAGCTTTCTTT
CASSSGTGASNTEAFF
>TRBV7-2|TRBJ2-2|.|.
TGTGCCAGCAGCCCGACGCAGGGTCTTAACACCGGGGAGCTGTTTTTT
CASSPTQGLNTGELFF
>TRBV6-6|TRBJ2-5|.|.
TGTGCCAGCAGTTACCGGCAAGAGACCCAGTACTTC
CASSYRQETQYF
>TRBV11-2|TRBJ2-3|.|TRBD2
TGTGCCAGCAGCTTCCCTAGCGGGAGGGCCGAGAGTGGAGATACGCAGTATTTT
CASSFPSGRAESGDTQYF
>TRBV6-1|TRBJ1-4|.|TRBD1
TGTGCCAGCAGTGGGTGGACAGGGGAGAATGAAAAACTGTTTTTT
CASSGWTGENEKLFF
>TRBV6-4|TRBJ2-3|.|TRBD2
TGTGCCAGCAGTGATGCCCACAGCGGGAGAACAGATACGCAGTATTTT
CASSDAHSGRTDTQYF
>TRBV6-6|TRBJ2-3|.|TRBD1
TGTGCCAGCAGCGGACAGGGTATAGATACGCAGTATTTT
CASSGQGIDTQYF
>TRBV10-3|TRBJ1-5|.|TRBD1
TGTGCCATCAGGAGGCAGGGGGATTACAATCAGCCCCAGCATTTT
CAIRRQGDYNQPQHF
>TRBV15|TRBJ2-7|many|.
TGTGCCACCAGCAGAGACCCCCAGAGCAACGAGCAGTACTTC
CATSRDPQSNEQYF
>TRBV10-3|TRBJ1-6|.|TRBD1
TGTGCCGTGAGACAGGGCGAGAATTCACCCCTCCACTTT
CAVRQGENSPLHF
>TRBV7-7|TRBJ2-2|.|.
TGTGCTAGCAGCTTAAGCCCCGGGGAGCTGTTTTTT
CASSLSPGELFF
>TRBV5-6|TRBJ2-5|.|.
TGTGCCAGCAGCCTGGACACGGAGACCCAGTACTTC
CASSLDTETQYF
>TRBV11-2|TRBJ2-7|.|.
TGTGCCAGCAGCCTCAGTCCTATCTGGGGTGACGAGCAGTACTTC
CASSLSPIWGDEQYF
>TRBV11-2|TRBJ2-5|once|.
TGTGCCAGCAGCCCGTTCCTAGGTAAAGAGACCCAGTACTTC
CASSPFLGKETQYF
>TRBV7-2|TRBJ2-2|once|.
TGTGCCAGCAGCCTCGGACCCCGTCAGGGGGAGCTGTTTTTT
CASSLGPRQGELFF
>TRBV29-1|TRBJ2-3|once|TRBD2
TGCAGCGTCCGGGGGGGAAGCACAGATACGCAGTATTTT
CSVRGGSTDTQYF
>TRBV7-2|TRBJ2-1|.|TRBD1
TGTGCCAGCAGCTTAGGTGCGGGACAGGGGGCAGGGGATGAGCAGTTCTTC
CASSLGAGQGAGDEQFF
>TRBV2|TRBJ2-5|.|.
TGTGCCAGCAGTATCACTCTTGACCGGGACAAAAAAGAGACCCAGTACTTC
CASSITLDRDKKETQYF
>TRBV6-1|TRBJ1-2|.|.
TGTGCCAGCAGTGACTGGCAGGGCGGCCCTGAGAAGGGCTACACCTTC
CASSDWQGGPEKGYTF
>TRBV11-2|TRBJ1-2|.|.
TGTGCCAGCAGCTCTATCCAGGGGTATTTCTGGGGCTACACCTTC
CASSSIQGYFWGYTF
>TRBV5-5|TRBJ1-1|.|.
TGTGCCAGCAGCTTGGCCCCGGACGTACGGAACACTGAAGCTTTCTTT
CASSLAPDVRNTEAFF
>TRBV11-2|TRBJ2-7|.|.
TGTGCCAGCAGCTTAGAAGGCACAGGGACGATCGAGCAGTACTTC
CASSLEGTGTIEQYF